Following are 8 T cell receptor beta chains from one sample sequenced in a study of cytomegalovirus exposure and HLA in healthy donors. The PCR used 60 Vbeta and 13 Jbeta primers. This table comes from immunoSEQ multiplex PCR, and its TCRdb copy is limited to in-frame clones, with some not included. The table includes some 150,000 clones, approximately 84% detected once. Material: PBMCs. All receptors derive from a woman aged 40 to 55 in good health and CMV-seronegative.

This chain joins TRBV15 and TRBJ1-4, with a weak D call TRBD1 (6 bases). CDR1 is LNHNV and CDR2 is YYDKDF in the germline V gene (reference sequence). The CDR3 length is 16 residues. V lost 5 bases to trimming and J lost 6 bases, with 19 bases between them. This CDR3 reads CATSDWDTGEYEKLFF. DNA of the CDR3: TGTGCCACCAGCGATTGGGACACCGGGGAATATGAAAAACTGTTTTTT.

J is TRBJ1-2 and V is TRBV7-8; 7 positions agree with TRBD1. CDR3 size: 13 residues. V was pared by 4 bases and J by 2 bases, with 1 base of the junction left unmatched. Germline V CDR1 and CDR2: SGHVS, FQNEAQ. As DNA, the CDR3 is TGTGCCAGCAGCTGGACAGGAAACTATGGCTACACCTTC. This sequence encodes CASSWTGNYGYTF.

As DNA, the CDR3 is TGTGCCAGCAGTTTCGTAGCGGGAGCCACAGATACGCAGTATTTT. Its translation is CASSFVAGATDTQYF. The gene calls are TRBV28 and TRBJ2-3; 9 bases match TRBD2. Looked up from germline, CDR1 is MDHEN and CDR2 is SYDVKM. Trimming cost V 3 bases and J 2 bases; bases outside gene matches: 3. The length of the CDR3 is 15 residues.

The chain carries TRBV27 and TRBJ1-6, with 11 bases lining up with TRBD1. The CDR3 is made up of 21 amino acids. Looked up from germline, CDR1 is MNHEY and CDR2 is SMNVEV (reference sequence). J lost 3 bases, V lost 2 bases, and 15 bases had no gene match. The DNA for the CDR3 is TGTGCCAGCAGTTTAGGCCGAGGGCGACCGGGACAGGGGGGCTATAATTCACCCCTCCACTTT. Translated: CASSLGRGRPGQGGYNSPLHF.

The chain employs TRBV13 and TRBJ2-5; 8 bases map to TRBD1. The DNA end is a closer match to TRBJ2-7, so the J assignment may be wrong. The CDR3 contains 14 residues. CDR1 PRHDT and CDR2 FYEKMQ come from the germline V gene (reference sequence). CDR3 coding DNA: TGTGCCAGCAGCGCGGGGACAGGTCCCTACGAGCAGTACTTC. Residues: CASSAGTGPYEQYF.

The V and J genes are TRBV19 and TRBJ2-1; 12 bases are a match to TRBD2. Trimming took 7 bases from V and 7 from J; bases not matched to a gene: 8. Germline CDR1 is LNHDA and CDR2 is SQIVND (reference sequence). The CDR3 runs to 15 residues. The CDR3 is CASTVLAGGWNEQFF. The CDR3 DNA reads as TGTGCCAGTACTGTACTAGCGGGAGGTTGGAATGAGCAGTTCTTC.

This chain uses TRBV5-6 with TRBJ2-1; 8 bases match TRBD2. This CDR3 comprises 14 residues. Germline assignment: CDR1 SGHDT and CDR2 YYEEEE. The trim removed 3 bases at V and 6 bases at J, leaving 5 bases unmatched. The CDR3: CASSSGTSSNEQFF. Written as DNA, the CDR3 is TGTGCCAGCAGCTCCGGGACTAGTAGCAATGAGCAGTTCTTC.

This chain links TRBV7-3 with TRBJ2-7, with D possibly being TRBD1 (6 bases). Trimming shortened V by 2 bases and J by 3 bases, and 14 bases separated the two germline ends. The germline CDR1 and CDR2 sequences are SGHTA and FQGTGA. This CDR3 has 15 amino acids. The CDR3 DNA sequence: TGTGCCAGCAGCTTAGGGCAGGGGATCTACTACGAGCAGTACTTC. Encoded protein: CASSLGQGIYYEQYF. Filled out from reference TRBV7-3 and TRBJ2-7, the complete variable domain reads GAGVSQTPSNKVTEKGKYVELRCDPISGHTALYWYRQSLGQGPEFLIYFQGTGAADDSGLPNDRFFAVRPEGSVSTLKIQRTERGDSAVYLCASSLGQGIYYEQYFGPGTRLTVT.